In this sample, the clone carrying this TCR beta chain turned up once. Its antigen is undetermined. The sort gate was single viable CD3+CD4+CD8-CD45RO+ cells for memory CD4+ T cells. Serum IgG to CMV pp150, pp28, p38 and p52 defined serostatus. This specimen comes from a study of memory CD4+ T cells and cytomegalovirus serostatus. Study-level results: The CMV-associated TCR signature appears largely within the CD4+ memory repertoire. Each of 65 to 70 CMV-associated TCRbeta sequences occurred in one to five individuals.

The assay was immunoSEQ multiplex PCR, and TCRdb's table has in-frame clones only and misses some. The sample carries 40,000 to 55,000 clones, 65% to 85% recorded once. Germline CDR1 SGHTA, CDR2 FQGNSA. The CDR3 extends over 12 amino acids. Trimming stripped 5 bases from V and 4 bases from J, with 8 bases between. The chain joins TRBV7-2 to TRBJ1-2; D is ambiguous. The sample taken for sequencing was memory CD4+ T cells from blood. This TCR was recovered from an adult in good health and CMV-seropositive. CDR3 coding DNA: TGTGCCAGCAGCGTGAGACCCTATGGCTACACCTTC. This sequence encodes CASSVRPYGYTF.